The 12 T cell receptor beta chains listed next were all sequenced from one sample in a study of blood T cells in healthy people across ages. Primers used in a second PCR of about 7 to 12 cycles were a sample-barcoded 5' primer and a J-beta primer mix. TCRdb processed the 5' RACE reads anew with MiXCR; each CDR3 protein has one entry. The sample includes under 2 million distinct CDR3 sequences, around 35% of them seen just once. Sequenced sample: blood. The receptors originated from a woman in her twenties or thirties in good health.

The CDR3 region is CASSTTQPGQVLLQETQYF. As DNA, the CDR3 is TGTGCCAGCAGCACTACCCAACCGGGACAGGTCCTCTTACAAGAGACCCAGTACTTC. J is TRBJ2-5 and V is TRBV5-6; the match to TRBD1 covers 8 bases. The CDR3 consists of 19 residues. Trimming took 4 bases from V and 2 from J; bases not matched to a gene: 19. Germline V CDR1 and CDR2: SGHDT, YYEEEE. The full variable domain, with the rest looked up from reference TRBV5-6 and TRBJ2-5, is DAGVTQSPTHLIKTRGQQVTLRCSPKSGHDTVSWYQQALGQGPQFIFQYYEEEERQRGNFPDRFSGHQFPNYSSELNVNALLLGDSALYLCASSTTQPGQVLLQETQYFGPGTRLLVL.

This clonotype was counted ten times or more. This chain joins TRBV29-1 and TRBJ2-1; D unresolved. Germline V CDR1 and CDR2: SQVTM, ANQGSEA. V lost 1 base and J lost 12, with 16 bases in between. The CDR3 runs to 13 residues. In DNA form, the CDR3 reads TGCAGCGTTGAAGGGACCGGCGTACCTTTGCAGTTCTTC. Its protein is CSVEGTGVPLQFF.

As concerns this clonotype: A junction end diverges from the germline sequence, so it may reflect a read error. The chain links TRBV6-1 to TRBJ1-1; 7 bases are a match to TRBD1. The CDR3 totals 14 residues. CDR1 is MNHNS, CDR2 SASEGT, per germline. CDR3 region: CASSEPGTDTEAFF. CDR3 DNA: TGTGCCAGCAGTGAACCTGGGACAGACACTGAGGCTTTCTTT.

The V gene is TRBV6-1, the J gene TRBJ2-6, with TRBD1 identical over 7 bases. Trimming took 5 bases from V and 3 from J; bases not matched to a gene: 4. The germline gives CDR1 MNHNS, CDR2 SASEGT. This CDR3 is built from 15 residues. CDR3 sequence: CASSSTGVGANVLTF. The DNA of the CDR3 is TGTGCCAGCAGTTCAACAGGGGTTGGGGCCAACGTCCTGACTTTC.

This clonotype was detected only a few times. The J gene is TRBJ2-5, the V gene TRBV28, with 10 bases identical to TRBD1. The CDR3 consists of 17 residues. V was pared by 5 bases and J by 1 base, with 10 bases of the junction left unmatched. From germline, CDR1 is MDHEN and CDR2 SYDVKM. CDR3 in amino acids: CASSTPGQGFVQETQYF. CDR3 DNA: TGTGCCAGCAGTACTCCGGGACAGGGGTTTGTCCAAGAGACCCAGTACTTC.

This clonotype was seen more than once but under ten times. The chain links TRBV10-3 to TRBJ2-7; D may be TRBD1 or TRBD2 (5 bases each). V lost 2 bases, J lost 8 bases, and 10 bases lay in between. The CDR3 is 12 residues long. Germline V gene sequence: CDR1 ENHRY, CDR2 SYGVKD. For the CDR3, the DNA is TGTGCCATCAGTGAGCGACGGGGCCAGCAGTACTTC. Its translation is CAISERRGQQYF.

This clonotype came up a few times. CDR3 sequence (DNA): TGCAGTGCTAGAGCCGAGTGGGCAGGGGGGACTGAAGCTTTCTTT. Protein product: CSARAEWAGGTEAFF. The chain recombines TRBV20-1 with TRBJ1-1, with 7 bases matching TRBD1. The CDR3 runs to 15 residues. Germline trimming cut 1 base from V and 5 bases from J; bases unmatched to any gene: 10. CDR1 and CDR2 from the germline V gene are DFQATT and SNEGSKA (reference sequence).

As for this clonotype: In this CDR3 the conserved last residue, phenylalanine or tryptophan, is missing, so a read error is likely. The chain recombines TRBV29-1 with TRBJ2-1; 12 bases are shared with TRBD2. Germline-derived CDR1 and CDR2 are SQVTM and ANQGSEA. The CDR3 loop spans 15 amino acids. After removal of 6 bases from V and 4 bases from J, the junction contained 7 bases not matched to a gene. The CDR3 bases are TGCAGCGTCGCTAGCGGGAGGGCTCGGTACAATGAGCAGTTCCTC. Translating gives CSVASGRARYNEQFL.

CDR3 sequence reads: CASSVDRGLGETQYF. Written as DNA, the CDR3 is TGTGCCAGCAGCGTAGACAGGGGGCTGGGGGAGACCCAGTACTTC. The chain links TRBV9 to TRBJ2-5, with 9 bases that match TRBD1. The V gene end was trimmed by 0 bases and the J gene end by 5 bases; junction bases not matched to a gene: 5. The CDR3 sequence is 15 residues long. The V gene's germline CDR1 is SGDLS and CDR2 YYNGEE. Together with reference TRBV9 and TRBJ2-5, the CDR3 gives the full variable domain: DSGVTQTPKHLITATGQRVTLRCSPRSGDLSVYWYQQSLDQGLQFLIQYYNGEERAKGNILERFSAQQFPDLHSELNLSSLELGDSALYFCASSVDRGLGETQYFGPGTRLLVL.

J is TRBJ2-7 and V is TRBV28; TRBD2 agrees at 9 bases. Germline CDR1 and CDR2: MDHEN and SYDVKM. V trimming: 4 bases; J trimming: 6 bases; junction bases outside the gene matches: 10. There are 15 residues in the CDR3. DNA for the CDR3: TGTGCCAGCAGTTCCCCCGGTAGCGGGAGTGTCGAGCAGTACTTC. This encodes CASSSPGSGSVEQYF. The whole variable domain, filled in from reference TRBV28 and TRBJ2-7, reads DVKVTQSSRYLVKRTGEKVFLECVQDMDHENMFWYRQDPGLGLRLIYFSYDVKMKEKGDIPEGYSVSREKKERFSLILESASTNQTSMYLCASSSPGSGSVEQYFGPGTRLTVT.

This clonotype was detected only a few times. The rearrangement uses TRBV7-3 and TRBJ1-5, with D perhaps matching TRBD1 (6 bases). CDR3 length: 13 residues. Germline V lookup: CDR1 SGHTA, CDR2 FQGTGA. Trimming shortened V by 4 bases and J by 5 bases, and 9 bases separated the two germline ends. The DNA of the CDR3 is TGTGCCAGCAGCTCACACAGGGATCAGCCCCAGCATTTT. Protein sequence: CASSSHRDQPQHF.

This clonotype was found a few times. The chain uses TRBV6-6 and TRBJ1-1; D may be TRBD1 (5 bases). The CDR3 totals 13 residues. CDR1 MNHNY and CDR2 SVGAGI come from the germline V gene (reference sequence). The V end lost 6 bases, the J end lost 3 bases, and 11 bases lay between the germline ends. Here the CDR3 DNA reads TGTGCCAGCAGCTCCCGGACATACACTGAAGCTTTCTTT. Its translation is CASSSRTYTEAFF.